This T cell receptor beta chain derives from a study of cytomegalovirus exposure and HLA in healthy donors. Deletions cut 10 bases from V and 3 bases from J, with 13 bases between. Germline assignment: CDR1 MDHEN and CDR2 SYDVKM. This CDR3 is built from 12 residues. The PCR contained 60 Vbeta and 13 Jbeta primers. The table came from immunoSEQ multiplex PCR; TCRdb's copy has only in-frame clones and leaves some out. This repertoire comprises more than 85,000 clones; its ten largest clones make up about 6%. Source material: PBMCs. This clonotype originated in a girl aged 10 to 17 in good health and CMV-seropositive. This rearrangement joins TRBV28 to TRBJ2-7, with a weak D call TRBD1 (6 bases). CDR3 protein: CATSGGYYEQYV. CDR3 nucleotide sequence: TGTGCCACAAGTGGGGGCTACTACGAGCAGTACGTC.